In its sample, the clone carrying this T cell receptor (beta chain) was seen a few times. The data stem from a study of blood T cell repertoires in COVID-19. Study background: T cells, B-cell-depleted T cells, or PBMCs provided the cDNA or gDNA that served as material.

Clones were sequenced by immunoSEQ multiplex PCR, and TCRdb holds only the in-frame ones, with some missing. The top ten clones hold under 2% of a sample with about 100,000 clones, roughly 92% of them seen once. Germline V gives CDR1 GTSNPN, CDR2 SVGIG (reference sequence). The ends were cut back, 1 base at V and 3 bases at J, with 15 bases in the middle. CDR3 size: 15 residues. Seattle enrolled patients during active infection and tracked them longitudinally. Sequencing was done on a sample of peripheral blood. The chain combines TRBV30 with TRBJ1-1; D is possibly TRBD1 (6 bases). This sequence originates from a woman between 50 and 59 years old with COVID-19, enrolled during active disease. CDR3 in amino acids: CAWSGGTPGDTEAFF. CDR3 DNA: TGTGCCTGGAGTGGAGGGACCCCAGGGGACACTGAAGCTTTCTTT.